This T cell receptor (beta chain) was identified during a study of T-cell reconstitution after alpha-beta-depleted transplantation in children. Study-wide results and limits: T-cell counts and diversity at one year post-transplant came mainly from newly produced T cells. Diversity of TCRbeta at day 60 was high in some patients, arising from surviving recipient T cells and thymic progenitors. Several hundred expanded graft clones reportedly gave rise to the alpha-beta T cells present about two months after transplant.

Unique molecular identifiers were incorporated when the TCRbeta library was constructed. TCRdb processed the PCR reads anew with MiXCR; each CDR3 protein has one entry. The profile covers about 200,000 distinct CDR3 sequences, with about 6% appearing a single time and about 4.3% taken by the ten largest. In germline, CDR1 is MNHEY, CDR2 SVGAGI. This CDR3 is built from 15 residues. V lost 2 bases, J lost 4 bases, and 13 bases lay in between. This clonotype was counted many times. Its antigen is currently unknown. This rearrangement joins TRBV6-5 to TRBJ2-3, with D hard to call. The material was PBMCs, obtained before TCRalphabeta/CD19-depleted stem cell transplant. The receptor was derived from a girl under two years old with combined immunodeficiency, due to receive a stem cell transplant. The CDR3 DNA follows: TGTGCCAGCAGTTACCTTCAGGAGATGGCAGATACGCAGTATTTT. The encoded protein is CASSYLQEMADTQYF.